This TCR beta chain was sequenced during a study of identical twins. The CDR3 sequence is 15 residues long. The V and J ends lost 4 bases and 6 bases respectively, with 19 bases between them. The germline gives CDR1 SGHRS, CDR2 YFSETQ. MiXCR, applied by TCRdb to the 5' RACE reads, yields one record per CDR3 protein. The table shows about 520,000 distinct CDR3 sequences, with 22% occurring only once. These data also formed part of another study, on T cells expressing NK-cell markers.

The material sequenced was CD4+ T cells sorted from blood. The source is a woman aged 18-29 years in good health. The chain has TRBV5-1 and TRBJ1-1; perhaps TRBD1 as D (5 bases). CDR3 amino acids: CASSVGTDGVPEAFF. CDR3 in DNA: TGCGCCAGCAGCGTGGGGACCGACGGGGTCCCTGAAGCTTTCTTT.